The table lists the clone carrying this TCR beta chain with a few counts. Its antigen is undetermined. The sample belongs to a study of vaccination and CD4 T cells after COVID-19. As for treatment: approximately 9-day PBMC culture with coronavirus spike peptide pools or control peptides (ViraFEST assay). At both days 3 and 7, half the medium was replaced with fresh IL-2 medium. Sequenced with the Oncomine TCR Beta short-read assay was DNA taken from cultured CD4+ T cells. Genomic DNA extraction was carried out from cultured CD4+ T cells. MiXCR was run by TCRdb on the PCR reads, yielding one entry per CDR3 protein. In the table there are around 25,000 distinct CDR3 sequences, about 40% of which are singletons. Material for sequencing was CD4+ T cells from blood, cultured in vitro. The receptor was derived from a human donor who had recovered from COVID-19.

CDR3 sequence reads: CSAEGRLAGTQYF. In DNA form, the CDR3 reads TGCAGTGCTGAGGGGAGGCTAGCGGGGACCCAGTACTTC. V gene TRBV20-1 combines with J gene TRBJ2-5; 8 bases are a match to TRBD2. The V and J ends lost 5 bases and 7 bases, in that order; junction bases with no gene match: 9. The germline V gene has CDR1 DFQATT and CDR2 SNEGSKA (reference sequence). The CDR3 runs to 13 residues.